The subject of this entry is one T cell receptor (beta chain). Its antigen is undetermined. This specimen belongs to a study of T-cell reconstitution after alpha-beta-depleted transplantation in children. Study-wide points: Several hundred rapidly expanded clones from non-depleted graft cells reportedly supplied alpha-beta T cells about two months post-transplant. T-cell numbers and diversity, one year after transplant, stemmed largely from T cells that were newly produced.

Unique molecular identifiers tagged the TCRbeta library. TCRdb re-called the PCR reads with MiXCR, one entry per CDR3 protein. In the table there are nearly 350,000 distinct CDR3 sequences, around 15% of which are singletons. Per germline, CDR1 SQVTM and CDR2 ANQGSEA. The CDR3 spans 18 residues. Trimming removed 6 bases at V and 3 bases at J, with 26 bases between. The chain joins TRBV29-1 to TRBJ2-2; maybe TRBD1 (5 bases). This specimen was PBMCs, mostly from graft donor cells, taken 360 days after TCRalphabeta/CD19-depleted stem cell transplant. The source of this sequence is a male patient between 2 and 9 years old who had a stem cell transplant for acute lymphoblastic leukemia, so the T cells may come from the graft donor. This CDR3 reads CSVPNWGPHRAYTGELFF. In DNA, the CDR3 is TGCAGCGTCCCGAACTGGGGCCCTCACCGGGCGTACACCGGGGAGCTGTTTTTT.